The rows below give T cell receptor beta chains drawn from one sample of a study of blood T cell repertoires in COVID-19. Clones were read by immunoSEQ multiplex PCR, and TCRdb kept only the in-frame ones, dropping some. The sample carries hundreds of thousands of clones, 70% to 90% recorded once. The sequencing input was peripheral blood. The source of these receptors is a man younger than 35 with active or convalescent COVID-19. Each CDR3 is given without its conserved first and last residue. Each record gives: J gene, V gene, D gene, CDR3 protein. D genes are given only for firm matches.

J gene: TRBJ2-1; V gene: TRBV5-6; D gene: -; CDR3 protein: ASSPDRSSYNEQF
J gene: TRBJ2-3; V gene: TRBV10-2; D gene: TRBD2; CDR3 protein: ASSRAGAGADTQY
J gene: TRBJ1-1; V gene: TRBV12-3/TRBV12-4; D gene: -; CDR3 protein: ASTLGVTEAF
J gene: TRBJ1-4; V gene: TRBV7-2; D gene: -; CDR3 protein: ASSYRGMLSNEKLF
J gene: TRBJ1-1; V gene: TRBV10-3; D gene: TRBD1; CDR3 protein: AISEGGGFTEAF
J gene: TRBJ1-6; V gene: TRBV15; D gene: TRBD1; CDR3 protein: ATSMRTGGNSPLH
J gene: TRBJ2-5; V gene: TRBV25-1; D gene: TRBD1; CDR3 protein: ASGYRGQETQY
J gene: -; V gene: TRBV9; D gene: -; CDR3 protein: ASSVAPDRTGTQY
J gene: TRBJ2-1; V gene: TRBV5-5; D gene: TRBD2; CDR3 protein: ASSSALAGQVVGQF
J gene: TRBJ2-1; V gene: TRBV9; D gene: -; CDR3 protein: ASSAGQSYNEQF
J gene: TRBJ2-5; V gene: TRBV7-9; D gene: -; CDR3 protein: ASSTTFGQPQETQY
J gene: TRBJ2-7; V gene: TRBV19; D gene: TRBD1; CDR3 protein: ASSPRQGNTYEQY
J gene: TRBJ2-1; V gene: TRBV15; D gene: TRBD2; CDR3 protein: ATRDRSGRAVNEQF
J gene: TRBJ1-3; V gene: TRBV6-5; D gene: -; CDR3 protein: ASSYISGNGNTIY
J gene: TRBJ2-5; V gene: TRBV18; D gene: -; CDR3 protein: ASSPRGGARQETQY
J gene: TRBJ2-7; V gene: TRBV6-5; D gene: TRBD2; CDR3 protein: ASSYGLAALEQY
J gene: TRBJ2-3; V gene: TRBV5-1; D gene: TRBD2; CDR3 protein: ASSRGLAGFSDTQY
J gene: TRBJ1-2; V gene: TRBV18; D gene: -; CDR3 protein: ASSSGLRAVDGYT
J gene: TRBJ1-1; V gene: TRBV28; D gene: TRBD1; CDR3 protein: ASSRTGALGAF
J gene: TRBJ1-4; V gene: TRBV19; D gene: -; CDR3 protein: ASSRSSVSATNEKLF
J gene: TRBJ1-1; V gene: TRBV5-1; D gene: -; CDR3 protein: ASSPAEGVALEAF
J gene: TRBJ1-2; V gene: TRBV7-9; D gene: TRBD1; CDR3 protein: ASSFDRENGYT
J gene: TRBJ1-5; V gene: TRBV7-9; D gene: TRBD1; CDR3 protein: ASSLGRGGQVSQPQH
J gene: TRBJ2-1; V gene: TRBV7-2; D gene: TRBD2; CDR3 protein: ASSSARLAGAF
J gene: TRBJ2-7; V gene: TRBV19; D gene: -; CDR3 protein: ASSIWTGSSYEQY
J gene: TRBJ1-2; V gene: TRBV5-1; D gene: -; CDR3 protein: ASSLISGAYGYT
J gene: TRBJ1-6; V gene: TRBV3-1/TRBV3-2; D gene: TRBD1; CDR3 protein: ASSQLDRPGGAPLH
J gene: TRBJ1-3; V gene: TRBV3-1/TRBV3-2; D gene: TRBD1; CDR3 protein: ASSLRQGLGGPGNTIY